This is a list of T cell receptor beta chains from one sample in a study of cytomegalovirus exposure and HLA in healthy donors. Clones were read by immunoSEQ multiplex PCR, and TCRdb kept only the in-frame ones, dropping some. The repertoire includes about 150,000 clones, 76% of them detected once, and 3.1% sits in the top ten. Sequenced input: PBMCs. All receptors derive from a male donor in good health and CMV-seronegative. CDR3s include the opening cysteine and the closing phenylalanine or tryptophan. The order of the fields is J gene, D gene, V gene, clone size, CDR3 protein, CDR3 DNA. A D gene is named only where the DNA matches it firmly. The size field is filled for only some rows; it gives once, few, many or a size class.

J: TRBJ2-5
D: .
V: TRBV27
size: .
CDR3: CASSFGLQKTQYF
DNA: TGTGCCAGCAGTTTTGGGCTCCAAAAGACCCAGTACTTC

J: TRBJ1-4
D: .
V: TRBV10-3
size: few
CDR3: CAISESGKIRDGRLFF
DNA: TGTGCCATCAGTGAGTCGGGGAAAATCAGGGATGGGAGGCTGTTTTTT

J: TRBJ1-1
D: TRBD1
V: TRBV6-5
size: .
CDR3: CASSYGAGGALTEAFF
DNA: TGTGCCAGCAGTTACGGGGCAGGGGGCGCGCTCACTGAAGCTTTCTTT

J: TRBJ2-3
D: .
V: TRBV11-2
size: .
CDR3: CASSLDSGTDTQYF
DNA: TGTGCCAGCAGCTTAGATAGTGGCACAGATACGCAGTATTTT

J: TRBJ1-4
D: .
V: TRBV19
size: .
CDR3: CASSRQQATNEKLFF
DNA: TGTGCCAGTAGTAGGCAACAAGCAACTAATGAAAAACTGTTTTTT

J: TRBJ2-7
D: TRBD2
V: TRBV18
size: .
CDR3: CASSPPNLRGGAVDEQYF
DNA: TGTGCCAGCTCACCACCTAATCTACGGGGGGGCGCCGTCGACGAGCAGTACTTC

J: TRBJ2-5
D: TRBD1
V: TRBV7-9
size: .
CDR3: CASSSSGTGQETQYF
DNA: TGTGCCAGCAGCTCATCCGGGACAGGCCAAGAGACCCAGTACTTC

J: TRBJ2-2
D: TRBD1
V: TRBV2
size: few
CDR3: CARKTTGDTGELFF
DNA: TGTGCCAGAAAGACTACAGGGGACACCGGGGAGCTGTTTTTT

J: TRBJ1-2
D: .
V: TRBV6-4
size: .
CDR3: CASSDSGGNYGYTF
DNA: TGTGCCAGCAGTGACTCGGGAGGGAACTATGGCTACACCTTC

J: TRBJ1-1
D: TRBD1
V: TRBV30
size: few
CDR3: CAWTPTGGNTEAFF
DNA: TGTGCCTGGACCCCGACAGGGGGCAACACTGAAGCTTTCTTT

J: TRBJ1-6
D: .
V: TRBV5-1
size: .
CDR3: CASSKSSYNSPLHF
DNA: TGCGCCAGCAGCAAGAGCTCCTATAATTCACCCCTCCACTTT

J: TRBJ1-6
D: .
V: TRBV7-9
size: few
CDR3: CASSLVGEDSPLHF
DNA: TGTGCCAGCAGCTTGGTAGGGGAGGATTCACCCCTCCACTTT

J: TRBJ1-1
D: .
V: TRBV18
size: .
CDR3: CASSPKGLSNTEAFF
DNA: TGTGCCAGCTCACCTAAAGGACTATCGAACACTGAAGCTTTCTTT

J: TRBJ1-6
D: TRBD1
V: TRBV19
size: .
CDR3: CASSLDRGSGSPLHF
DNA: TGTGCCAGTAGTTTAGACAGGGGGTCGGGTTCACCCCTCCACTTT

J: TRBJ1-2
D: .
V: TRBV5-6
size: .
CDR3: CASSLAGDVRGYGYTF
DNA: TGTGCCAGCAGCTTGGCCGGGGATGTAAGGGGGTATGGCTACACCTTC

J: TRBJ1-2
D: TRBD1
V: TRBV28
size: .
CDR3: CASSWGQRYGYTF
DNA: TGTGCCAGCAGTTGGGGACAGAGGTATGGCTACACCTTC

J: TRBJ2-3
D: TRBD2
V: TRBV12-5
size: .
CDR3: CASGSGLAGSADTQYF
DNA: TGTGCTAGTGGTTCGGGACTAGCGGGATCCGCAGATACGCAGTATTTT

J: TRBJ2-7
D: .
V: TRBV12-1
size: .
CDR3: CAIPRGEQYF
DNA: TGTGCCATCCCACGAGGCGAGCAGTACTTC

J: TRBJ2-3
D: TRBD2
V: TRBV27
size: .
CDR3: CATRGLADTDTQYF
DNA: TGTGCCACCAGGGGACTAGCGGACACAGATACGCAGTATTTT

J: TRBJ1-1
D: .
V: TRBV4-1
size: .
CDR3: CASSPRADSNTEAFF
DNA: TGCGCCAGCAGCCCTAGGGCGGACTCGAACACTGAAGCTTTCTTT

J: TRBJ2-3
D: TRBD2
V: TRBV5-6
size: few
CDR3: CASSLTSGGAGDTQYF
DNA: TGTGCCAGCAGCCTGACTAGCGGGGGGGCTGGAGATACGCAGTATTTT

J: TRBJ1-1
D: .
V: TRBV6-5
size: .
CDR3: CASSRRGWGDTEAFF
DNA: TGTGCCAGCAGTCGGCGTGGGTGGGGGGACACTGAAGCTTTCTTT

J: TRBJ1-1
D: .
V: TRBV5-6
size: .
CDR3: CASTLGGGANTEAFF
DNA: TGTGCCAGCACTTTGGGGGGAGGGGCGAACACTGAAGCTTTCTTT

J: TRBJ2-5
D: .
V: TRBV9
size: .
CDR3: CASSVGAEETQYF
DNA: TGTGCCAGCAGCGTAGGGGCCGAAGAGACCCAGTACTTC

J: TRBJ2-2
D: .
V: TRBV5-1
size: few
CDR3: CASHRTPGSGELFF
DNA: TGCGCCTCACATCGAACTCCAGGGTCCGGGGAGCTGTTTTTT

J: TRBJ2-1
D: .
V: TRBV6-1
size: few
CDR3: CASSSAGRSYNEQFF
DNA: TGTGCCAGCAGTTCGGCAGGGCGTTCCTACAATGAGCAGTTCTTC

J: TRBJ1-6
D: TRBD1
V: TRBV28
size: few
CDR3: CASSGTGAYNSPLHF
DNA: TGTGCCAGCAGTGGGACAGGAGCTTATAATTCACCCCTCCACTTT

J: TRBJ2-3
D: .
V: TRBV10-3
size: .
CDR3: CAISESAGADTQYF
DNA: TGTGCCATCAGTGAGTCGGCAGGGGCAGATACGCAGTATTTT

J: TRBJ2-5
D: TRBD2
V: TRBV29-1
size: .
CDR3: CSVQKTSGGPAETQYF
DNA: TGCAGCGTTCAGAAAACTAGCGGGGGACCAGCAGAGACCCAGTACTTC

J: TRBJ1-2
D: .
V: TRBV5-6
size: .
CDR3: CASSLEQRYNYGYTF
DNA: TGTGCCAGCAGCTTGGAACAGAGATATAACTATGGCTACACCTTC

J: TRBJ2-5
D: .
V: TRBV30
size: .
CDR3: CAWSVNGLGETQYF
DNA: TGTGCCTGGAGTGTAAATGGACTGGGGGAGACCCAGTACTTC

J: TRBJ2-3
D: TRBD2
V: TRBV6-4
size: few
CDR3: CASSDSISGGADTQYF
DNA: TGTGCCAGCAGTGACTCGATTAGCGGGGGGGCCGATACGCAGTATTTT

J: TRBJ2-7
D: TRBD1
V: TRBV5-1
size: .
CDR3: CASSLGTGTVSSYEQYF
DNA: TGCGCCAGCAGCTTAGGTACCGGGACAGTAAGCTCCTACGAGCAGTACTTC

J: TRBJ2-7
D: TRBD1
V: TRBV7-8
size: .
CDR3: CASSPGTGRGAHDF
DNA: TGTGCCAGCAGCCCCGGGACAGGGAGAGGGGCACACGACTTC

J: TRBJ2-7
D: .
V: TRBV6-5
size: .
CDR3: CASSYFRQVKDYEQYF
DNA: TGTGCCAGCAGTTACTTCCGACAGGTGAAAGACTACGAGCAGTACTTC

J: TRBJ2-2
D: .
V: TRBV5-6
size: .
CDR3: CASSGGTEDTGELFF
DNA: TGTGCCAGCAGCGGCGGGACGGAAGACACCGGGGAGCTGTTTTTT